Here is one TCR beta chain with its context. No antigen is known for it. Other DNA sequences from this sample encode an identical CDR3 as well. The data belong to a study of cytomegalovirus exposure and HLA in healthy donors. Overall study findings and caveats: Researchers reportedly found TCR beta sequences accurately predicted most subjects' HLA-A and HLA-B alleles. As a later analysis revealed, most CMV-associated TCR beta chains appeared HLA-restricted. Later analysis revealed greater clonal expansion in HLA-associated TCR beta chains than in equally common others.

The PCR contained 60 Vbeta and 13 Jbeta primers. Profiled with immunoSEQ multiplex PCR; TCRdb holds only in-frame clones, not every one. Its table lists roughly 50,000 clones. V trimming: 2 bases; J trimming: 3 bases; junction bases outside the gene matches: 8. The CDR3 spans 16 residues. The V gene's germline CDR1 is MDHEN and CDR2 SYDVKM. Each of the donors was a healthy bone marrow donor. The sample taken for sequencing was PBMCs. The receptor's source is a man between 35 and 55 years old in good health and CMV-seropositive. This rearrangement joins TRBV28 to TRBJ1-1, with TRBD1 identical over 8 bases. CDR3 sequence reads: CASSLGAGGEYTEAFF. In nucleotides, the CDR3 is TGTGCCAGCAGTTTAGGGGCAGGGGGCGAGTACACTGAAGCTTTCTTT.